This TCR beta chain emerged from a study of cytotoxic CD8 clonotypes in ibrutinib-treated CLL. Overall study: There were 11 relapsed/refractory patients and about 14 treatment-naive patients, and some 18 were IGHV unmutated. Study-level results: Stable or contracted on treatment, public clonotypes were also uncommon. Circulating CD8+ T-cell counts were tracked by baseline clonality, which exceeded that of age-matched healthy donors.

The planned depth of sequencing spanned 1 in 200,000 to 1 in 1 million T cells. TCRdb's copy holds only in-frame clones and misses some; the assay was immunoSEQ multiplex PCR. The sample includes fewer than 300,000 clones, around 77% seen only once; the top ten take 5.6%. CDR1 is MNHEY, CDR2 SMNVEV, per germline (reference sequence). Deletions cut 6 bases from V and 0 bases from J, with 10 bases between. CDR3 size: 14 residues. As to this clone: What it recognizes is unknown.

Sequenced material: PBMCs, taken at disease progression, from a patient treated with ibrutinib. The chain employs TRBV27 and TRBJ2-3, with D unclear. The receptor was isolated from a human donor with chronic lymphocytic leukemia. CDR3 DNA sequence: TGTGCCAGCAGCTTTACCCCCAGCACAGATACGCAGTATTTT. Amino acid sequence: CASSFTPSTDTQYF.